The clone carrying this T cell receptor beta chain was seen at least ten times. What it binds is unknown. Germline V lookup: CDR1 MRHNA, CDR2 SNTAGT. The CDR3 is 14 residues long. V gave up 2 bases and J gave up 4 bases, with 9 bases separating them. The sample comes from a study of CD8+CD57+ T cells in acquired aplastic anemia. Study overall: Sorted CD4+ and CD8+ cells yielded DNA averaging around 3.5 ug. Study-wide points: Patients and controls were found to share 25 to 35 CD8+ CDR3 sequences.

Genomic DNA constituted the template upon which TCR beta VDJ and CDR3 profiling was performed. One entry per CDR3 protein, called by TCRdb with MiXCR from the reads. Among about 250,000 distinct CDR3 sequences listed, around 46% were seen once. For sequencing, patients were chosen who had shown expansion of CD8+CD57+ cells by flow cytometry. This chain joins TRBV6-4 and TRBJ2-1; a weak D match, TRBD1 (6 bases). Sequencing used sorted CD4+, CD8+, or CD8+CD57+ T cells (not recorded which) from PBMCs. The sequence was collected from a human donor with aplastic anemia. The CDR3 protein is CASSDTTGYNEQFF. The CDR3 nucleotides read TGTGCCAGCAGTGACACGACAGGTTACAATGAGCAGTTCTTC.